What follows are 2 T cell receptor beta chains derived from one specimen sequenced in a study of cytomegalovirus exposure and HLA in healthy donors. The PCR made use of 60 Vbeta and 13 Jbeta primers. Here immunoSEQ multiplex PCR was the method, and the copy in TCRdb shows in-frame clones only, minus some. This sample has under 200,000 clones, with over 60% found just once. The sample comprised PBMCs. Receptors were obtained from a man aged 35-49 years in good health and CMV-seronegative.

The CDR3 DNA reads TGCGCCAGCAGCCAAGTGAGGGTCTGGAACACTGAAGCTTTCTTT. It is translated as CASSQVRVWNTEAFF. This chain links TRBV4-1 with TRBJ1-1; D is unclear. V dropped 1 base and J dropped 1 base, with 10 bases sitting between them. The CDR3 is 15 residues long. Germline lookup yields CDR1 MGHRA and CDR2 YSYEKL.

V gene TRBV19 combines with J gene TRBJ1-4; D might be TRBD1 (5 bases). V gave up 3 bases and J gave up 8 bases, with 13 bases separating them. Germline V gives CDR1 LNHDA, CDR2 SQIVND (reference sequence). This CDR3 is 14 amino acids long. The CDR3 spells CASSIIGDWEKLFF. CDR3 nucleotide sequence: TGTGCCAGTAGTATTATAGGGGATTGGGAAAAACTGTTTTTT.